A selection of T cell receptor beta chains follows, all from one sample in a study of T-cell memory formation after mild COVID-19. Via MiXCR, TCRdb re-called the 5' RACE reads, giving one row per CDR3 protein. The sample yields roughly 250,000 distinct CDR3 sequences, 15% to 20% seen once. Material for sequencing was PBMCs or a T cell subset sorted from them (not recorded which). The receptors shown here come from a man aged 18-30 years who had mild COVID-19 (a few samples of this study predate the infection). Cell type and time point are not known. Each CDR3 is given with its conserved first and last residue. The D gene is left open where the match is weak. The size field is filled for only some rows; it gives once, few, many or a size class.

V gene,J gene,clone size,D gene,CDR3 protein,CDR3 DNA
TRBV5-1,TRBJ1-5,few,.,CASSLSASQPQHF,TGCGCCAGCAGCTTGTCGGCTAGTCAGCCCCAGCATTTT
TRBV2,TRBJ1-2,many,.,CASSEFKGHPYGYTF,TGTGCCAGCAGTGAATTTAAGGGACACCCCTATGGCTACACCTTC
TRBV12-3/TRBV12-4,TRBJ1-1,few,.,CATSRGFATEAFF,TGTGCCACCTCACGCGGGTTTGCCACTGAAGCTTTCTTT
TRBV12-3/TRBV12-4,TRBJ2-1,.,.,CASSLNGEQFF,TGTGCCAGCAGTTTAAACGGTGAGCAGTTCTTC
TRBV9,TRBJ1-6,.,.,CASSSEMNSPLHF,TGTGCCAGCAGCTCCGAGATGAATTCACCCCTCCACTTT
TRBV29-1,TRBJ2-2,few,.,CSADPVDTGELFF,TGCAGCGCTGACCCAGTCGACACCGGGGAGCTGTTTTTT
TRBV9,TRBJ1-1,.,.,CASSYQVETDEAFF,TGTGCCAGCTCCTACCAGGTGGAGACAGACGAAGCTTTCTTT
TRBV27,TRBJ2-1,few,TRBD2,CASSLWGTSSNEQFF,TGTGCCAGCAGTTTATGGGGGACTAGCAGCAATGAGCAGTTCTTC
TRBV7-2,TRBJ2-3,.,.,CASSQRPQGIGGTDTQYF,TGTGCCAGCAGCCAACGCCCTCAGGGGATTGGGGGCACAGATACGCAGTATTTT
TRBV24-1,TRBJ2-5,few,TRBD2,CATSDPGLGLVGETQYF,TGTGCCACCAGTGACCCGGGACTAGGATTGGTCGGAGAGACCCAGTACTTC
TRBV7-3,TRBJ1-1,.,.,CASSPIRDFMNTEAFF,TGTGCCAGCAGCCCGATCCGGGACTTCATGAACACTGAAGCTTTCTTT
TRBV11-2,TRBJ2-5,few,TRBD2,CASSYLSGTSGGRGETQYF,TGTGCCAGCAGCTACCTGTCTGGGACTAGCGGGGGGCGGGGAGAGACCCAGTACTTC
TRBV27,TRBJ1-1,few,.,CASSLSLVGITEAFF,TGTGCCAGCAGTTTATCCTTGGTGGGTATCACTGAAGCTTTCTTT
TRBV10-3,TRBJ1-1,few,.,CAISRDSHTEAFF,TGTGCCATCAGTCGAGACAGCCACACTGAAGCTTTCTTT
TRBV6-5,TRBJ2-3,few,TRBD2,CASSRGTSAGTDTQYF,TGTGCCAGCAGCCGGGGGACTAGCGCGGGCACAGATACGCAGTATTTT
TRBV25-1,TRBJ2-6,few,.,CASGAGPVLTF,TGTGCCAGCGGGGCTGGACCTGTCCTGACTTTC
TRBV7-8,TRBJ2-3,.,TRBD1,CASSSTDRGVLTDTQYF,TGTGCCAGCAGCTCAACAGACAGGGGAGTATTGACAGATACGCAGTATTTT
TRBV9,TRBJ1-5,.,.,CASSPRATFGENGYSQPQHF,TGTGCCAGCAGCCCCAGAGCAACTTTCGGGGAGAACGGATATAGTCAGCCCCAGCATTTT
TRBV20-1,TRBJ2-1,few,.,CSAPRGGYNEQFF,TGCAGTGCTCCCCGAGGGGGCTACAATGAGCAGTTCTTC
TRBV11-2,TRBJ2-3,.,.,CASSPTRADTQYF,TGTGCCAGCAGCCCAACCAGGGCCGATACGCAGTATTTT
TRBV4-2,TRBJ1-1,few,.,CASSQVLTATMNTEAFF,TGTGCCAGCAGCCAAGTTTTGACAGCAACCATGAACACTGAAGCTTTCTTT
TRBV5-1,TRBJ2-7,few,.,CASGRTAGAQSYEQYF,TGCGCCAGCGGGAGGACGGCGGGGGCGCAGTCCTACGAGCAGTACTTC
TRBV20-1,TRBJ2-5,.,TRBD2,CSAARGGAGFGETQYF,TGCAGTGCTGCACGCGGGGGGGCCGGTTTCGGCGAGACCCAGTACTTC